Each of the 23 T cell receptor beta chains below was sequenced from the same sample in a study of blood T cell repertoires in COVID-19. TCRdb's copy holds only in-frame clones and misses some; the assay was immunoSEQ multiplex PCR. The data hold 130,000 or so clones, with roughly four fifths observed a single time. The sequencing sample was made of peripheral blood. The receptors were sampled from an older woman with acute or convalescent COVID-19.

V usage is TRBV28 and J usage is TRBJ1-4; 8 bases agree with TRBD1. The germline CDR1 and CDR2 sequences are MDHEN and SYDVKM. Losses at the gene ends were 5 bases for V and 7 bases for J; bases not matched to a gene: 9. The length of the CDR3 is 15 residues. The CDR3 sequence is CASSRTTGAIEKLFF. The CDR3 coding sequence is TGTGCCAGCAGTCGTACGACAGGGGCGATTGAAAAACTGTTTTTT.

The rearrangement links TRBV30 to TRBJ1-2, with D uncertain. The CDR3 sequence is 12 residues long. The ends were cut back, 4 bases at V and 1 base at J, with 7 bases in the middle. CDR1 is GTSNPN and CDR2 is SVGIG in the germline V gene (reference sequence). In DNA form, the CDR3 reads TGTGCCTGGACTCCTCTTAACTATGGCTACACCTTC. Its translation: CAWTPLNYGYTF.

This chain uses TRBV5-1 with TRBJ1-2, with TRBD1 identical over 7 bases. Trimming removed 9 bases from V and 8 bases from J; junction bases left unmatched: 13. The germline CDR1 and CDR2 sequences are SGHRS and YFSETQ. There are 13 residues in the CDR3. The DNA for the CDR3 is TGCGCCACCTCGTTGGGGGGACAGTGGGGCTACACCTTC. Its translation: CATSLGGQWGYTF.

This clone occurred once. CDR3 coding DNA: TGTGCCACCAGTGACAAATTCGGACTAGCGGGGACCAGCACAGATACGCAGTATTTT. Residues: CATSDKFGLAGTSTDTQYF. V gene TRBV24-1 combines with J gene TRBJ2-3; 12 positions match TRBD2. With 4 bases clipped from V and 0 bases from J, the junction kept 10 bases outside the gene matches. Germline loops: CDR1 KGHDR, CDR2 SFDVKD. The CDR3 consists of 19 residues.

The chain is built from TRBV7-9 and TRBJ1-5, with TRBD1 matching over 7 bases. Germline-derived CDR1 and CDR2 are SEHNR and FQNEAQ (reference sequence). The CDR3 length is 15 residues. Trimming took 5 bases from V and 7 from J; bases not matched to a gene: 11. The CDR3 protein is CASSQGGGWEQPQHF. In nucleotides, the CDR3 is TGTGCCAGCAGCCAAGGAGGGGGCTGGGAACAGCCCCAGCATTTT.

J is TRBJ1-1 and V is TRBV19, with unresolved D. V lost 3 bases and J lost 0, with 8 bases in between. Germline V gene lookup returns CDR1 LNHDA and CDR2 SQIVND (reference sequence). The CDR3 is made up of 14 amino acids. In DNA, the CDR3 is TGTGCCAGTAGTATGTTTTCGGTGAACACTGAAGCTTTCTTT. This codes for CASSMFSVNTEAFF.

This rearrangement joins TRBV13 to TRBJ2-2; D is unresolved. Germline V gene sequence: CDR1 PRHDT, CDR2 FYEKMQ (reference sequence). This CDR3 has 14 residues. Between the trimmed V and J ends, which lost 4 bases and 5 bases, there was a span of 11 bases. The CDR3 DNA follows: TGTGCCAGCAGCTCCCCACACGGGACCGGGGAGCTGTTTTTT. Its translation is CASSSPHGTGELFF.

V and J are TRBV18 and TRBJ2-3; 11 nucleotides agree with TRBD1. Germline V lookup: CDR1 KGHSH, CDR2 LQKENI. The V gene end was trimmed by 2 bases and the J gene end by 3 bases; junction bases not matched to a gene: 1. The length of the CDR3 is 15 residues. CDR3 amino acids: CASSPGTGGTDTQYF. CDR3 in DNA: TGTGCCAGCTCACCAGGGACAGGGGGAACAGATACGCAGTATTTT.

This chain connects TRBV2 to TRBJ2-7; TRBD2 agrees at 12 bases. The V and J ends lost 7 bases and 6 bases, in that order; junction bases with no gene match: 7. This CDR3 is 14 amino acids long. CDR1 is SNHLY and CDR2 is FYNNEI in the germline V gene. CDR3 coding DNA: TGTGCCAGCATTGGGTCTAGCGGGGGGGGCGAGCAGTACGTC. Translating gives CASIGSSGGGEQYV.

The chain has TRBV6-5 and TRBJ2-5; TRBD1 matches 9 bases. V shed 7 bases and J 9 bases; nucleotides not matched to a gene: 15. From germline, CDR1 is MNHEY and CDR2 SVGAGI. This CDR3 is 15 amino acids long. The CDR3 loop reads CASTWDRENKSPQYF. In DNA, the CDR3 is TGTGCCAGCACCTGGGACAGGGAAAATAAATCGCCCCAGTACTTC.

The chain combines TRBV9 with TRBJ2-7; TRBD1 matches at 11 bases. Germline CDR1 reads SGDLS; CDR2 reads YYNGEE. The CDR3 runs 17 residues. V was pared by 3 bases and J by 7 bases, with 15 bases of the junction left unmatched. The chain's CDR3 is CASSARGFGTGGEEQYF. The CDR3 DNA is TGTGCCAGCAGCGCCCGTGGATTTGGGACAGGGGGTGAGGAGCAGTACTTC. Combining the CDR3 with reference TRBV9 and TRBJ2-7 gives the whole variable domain DSGVTQTPKHLITATGQRVTLRCSPRSGDLSVYWYQQSLDQGLQFLIQYYNGEERAKGNILERFSAQQFPDLHSELNLSSLELGDSALYFCASSARGFGTGGEEQYFGPGTRLTVT.

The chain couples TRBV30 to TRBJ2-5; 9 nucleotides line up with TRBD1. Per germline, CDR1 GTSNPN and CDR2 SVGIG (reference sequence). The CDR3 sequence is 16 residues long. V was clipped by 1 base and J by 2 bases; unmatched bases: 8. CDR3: CAWSASGTGKQETQYF. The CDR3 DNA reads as TGTGCCTGGAGTGCTTCCGGGACAGGGAAACAAGAGACCCAGTACTTC. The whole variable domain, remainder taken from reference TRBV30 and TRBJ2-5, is SQTIHQWPATLVQPVGSPLSLECTVEGTSNPNLYWYRQAAGRGLQLLFYSVGIGQISSEVPQNLSASRPQDRQFILSSKKLLLSDSGFYLCAWSASGTGKQETQYFGPGTRLLVL.

The CDR3 loop is CASSLLLAGGPGGELFF. The CDR3 DNA reads as TGTGCCAGCAGCCTTCTTCTAGCGGGGGGGCCCGGCGGGGAGCTGTTTTTT. The J gene is TRBJ2-2, the V gene TRBV7-2, with 12 bases aligning to TRBD2. Trimming at V came to 5 bases and at J to 7 bases, leaving 11 bases not matched to a gene. The CDR3 is 17 residues long. Germline CDR1 SGHTA, CDR2 FQGNSA.

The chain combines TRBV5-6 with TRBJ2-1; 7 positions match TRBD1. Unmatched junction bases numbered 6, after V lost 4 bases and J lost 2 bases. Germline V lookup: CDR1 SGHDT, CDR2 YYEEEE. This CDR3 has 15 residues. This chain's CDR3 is CASSQGQHTYNEQFF. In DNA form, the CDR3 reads TGTGCCAGCAGCCAGGGACAGCATACCTACAATGAGCAGTTCTTC.

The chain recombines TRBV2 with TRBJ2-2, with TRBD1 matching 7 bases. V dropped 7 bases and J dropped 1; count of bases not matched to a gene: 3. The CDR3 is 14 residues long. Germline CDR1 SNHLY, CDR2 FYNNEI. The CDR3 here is CASMTGLNTGELFF. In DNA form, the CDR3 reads TGTGCCAGCATGACAGGGCTGAACACCGGGGAGCTGTTTTTT. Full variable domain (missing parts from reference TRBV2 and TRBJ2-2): EPEVTQTPSHQVTQMGQEVILRCVPISNHLYFYWYRQILGQKVEFLVSFYNNEISEKSEIFDDQFSVERPDGSNFTLKIRSTKLEDSAMYFCASMTGLNTGELFFGEGSRLTVL.

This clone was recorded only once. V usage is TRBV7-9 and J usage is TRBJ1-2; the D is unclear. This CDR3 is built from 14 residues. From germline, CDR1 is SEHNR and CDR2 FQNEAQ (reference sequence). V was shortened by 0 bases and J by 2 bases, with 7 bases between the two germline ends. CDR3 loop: CASSLAGVNYGYTF. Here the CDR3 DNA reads TGTGCCAGCAGCTTAGCGGGAGTAAACTATGGCTACACCTTC. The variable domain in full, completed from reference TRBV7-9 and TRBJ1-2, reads DTGVSQNPRHKITKRGQNVTFRCDPISEHNRLYWYRQTLGQGPEFLTYFQNEAQLEKSRLLSDRFSAERPKGSFSTLEIQRTEQGDSAMYLCASSLAGVNYGYTFGSGTRLTVV.

DNA for the CDR3: TGTGCCAGCAGTGAAACGGGGTCGGGCAATCAGCCCCAGCATTTT. It is translated as CASSETGSGNQPQHF. The J gene is TRBJ1-5, the V gene TRBV6-1; no firm D call. Trimming left V 2 bases short and J 2 bases short, with 10 bases between. CDR1 and CDR2 from the germline V gene are MNHNS and SASEGT. The CDR3 totals 15 residues.

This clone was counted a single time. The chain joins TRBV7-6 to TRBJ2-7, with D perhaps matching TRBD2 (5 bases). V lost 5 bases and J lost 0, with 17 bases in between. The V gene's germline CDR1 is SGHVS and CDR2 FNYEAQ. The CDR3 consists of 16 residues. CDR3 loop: CASSAGLGDSSYEQYF. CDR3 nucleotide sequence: TGTGCCAGCAGCGCCGGCCTCGGGGATAGCTCCTACGAGCAGTACTTC.

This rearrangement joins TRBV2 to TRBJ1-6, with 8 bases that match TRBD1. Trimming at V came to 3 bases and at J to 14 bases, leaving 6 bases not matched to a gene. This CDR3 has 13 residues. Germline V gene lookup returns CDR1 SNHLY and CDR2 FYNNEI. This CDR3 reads CASSDGQGGTLHF. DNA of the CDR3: TGTGCCAGCAGTGACGGACAGGGTGGAACCCTCCACTTT.

This chain's CDR3 is CASSFDRGHGYTF. DNA for the CDR3: TGTGCCAGCAGTTTTGACAGGGGTCATGGCTACACCTTC. The chain combines TRBV5-8 with TRBJ1-2; 8 bases line up with TRBD1. The V gene's germline CDR1 is SGHTS and CDR2 YDEGEE. The V gene end was trimmed by 5 bases and the J gene end by 6 bases; junction bases not matched to a gene: 6. CDR3 length equals 13 residues.

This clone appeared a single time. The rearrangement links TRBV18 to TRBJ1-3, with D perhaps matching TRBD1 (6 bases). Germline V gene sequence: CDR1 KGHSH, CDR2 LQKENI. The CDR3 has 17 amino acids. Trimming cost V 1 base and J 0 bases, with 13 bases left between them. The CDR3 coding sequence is TGTGCCAGCTCACCACGTGCAGGGGAATACTCTGGAAACACCATATATTTT. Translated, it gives CASSPRAGEYSGNTIYF.

The CDR3 DNA sequence: TGTGCCAGCAGTTTCCTACTAAAGACAGGACTCTATGGCTACACCTTC. Translating gives CASSFLLKTGLYGYTF. The chain links TRBV6-2 or TRBV6-3 to TRBJ1-2; tentatively, D is TRBD1 (6 bases). The CDR3 runs to 16 residues. Deletions cut 4 bases from V and 4 bases from J, with 19 bases between. Looked up from germline, CDR1 is MNHEY and CDR2 is SVGEGT.

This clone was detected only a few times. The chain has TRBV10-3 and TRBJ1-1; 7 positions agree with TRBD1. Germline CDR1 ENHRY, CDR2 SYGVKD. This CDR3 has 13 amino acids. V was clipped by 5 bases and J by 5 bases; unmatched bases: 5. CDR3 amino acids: CAISTTGVTEAFF. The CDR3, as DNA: TGTGCCATCAGTACTACAGGGGTAACTGAAGCTTTCTTT.